These 10 T cell receptor beta chains share one sample of origin, sequenced in a study of blood T cells in healthy people across ages. It was with a sample-barcoded 5' primer and a J-beta primer mix that a second PCR of roughly 7 to 11 cycles was run. MiXCR, run by TCRdb on the 5' RACE reads, gives a single entry per CDR3 protein. The sample carries hundreds of thousands of distinct CDR3 sequences, roughly three fifths recorded once. The specimen was blood. These receptors were collected from a man between 35 and 55 years old in good health.

The CDR3: CASKDRDFYNNEQFF. The CDR3 region has the DNA TGTGCCAGTAAGGACCGGGACTTTTATAACAATGAGCAGTTCTTC. This chain joins TRBV6-6 and TRBJ2-1; possible D gene TRBD2, 6 bases. Looked up from germline, CDR1 is MNHNY and CDR2 is SVGAGI (reference sequence). Between the trimmed V and J ends, which lost 9 bases and 5 bases, there was a span of 20 bases. This CDR3 comprises 15 residues.

This chain joins TRBV6-2 or TRBV6-3 and TRBJ2-7, with D unclear. The V end lost 0 bases, the J end lost 5 bases, and 11 bases lay between the germline ends. CDR3 length equals 14 residues. Germline V gives CDR1 MNHEY, CDR2 SVGEGT. The CDR3 loop is CASSYSDSLDEQYF. The CDR3 DNA reads as TGTGCCAGCAGTTACTCCGATTCCCTGGACGAGCAGTACTTC.

The chain has TRBV29-1 and TRBJ2-3; a weak D match, TRBD1 (6 bases). The CDR3 contains 18 residues. V was cut by 1 base and J by 0 bases, with 20 bases left in between. Looked up from germline, CDR1 is SQVTM and CDR2 is ANQGSEA. The CDR3 sequence: CSVEGGRRTDLSTDTQYF. CDR3 coding DNA: TGCAGCGTTGAAGGGGGACGTAGGACAGACCTAAGCACAGATACGCAGTATTTT.

The chain recombines TRBV9 with TRBJ2-7, with D tentatively TRBD1 or TRBD2 (5 bases each). Germline CDR1 reads SGDLS; CDR2 reads YYNGEE. This CDR3 is built from 14 residues. V was clipped by 0 bases and J by 2 bases, with 9 bases between them. Here the CDR3 DNA reads TGTGCCAGCAGCGTAGTTGGGGGACCCTACGAGCAGTACTTC. Its translation: CASSVVGGPYEQYF.

The chain carries TRBV11-2 and TRBJ2-1, with 10 bases aligning to TRBD1. The CDR3 sequence is 17 residues long. CDR1 is SGHAT, CDR2 FQNNGV, per germline. The V and J ends lost 8 bases and 3 bases, in that order; junction bases with no gene match: 13. This CDR3 reads CASRRQTGQGNYNEQFF. CDR3 DNA sequence: TGTGCCAGCCGACGACAGACGGGACAGGGGAACTACAATGAGCAGTTCTTC.

This chain joins TRBV2 and TRBJ2-5, with 8 bases lining up with TRBD1. V lost 8 bases to trimming and J lost 5 bases; unmatched junction nucleotides: 4. CDR3 size: 12 residues. The germline gives CDR1 SNHLY, CDR2 FYNNEI. CDR3 DNA: TGTGCCAGCGCAGGGGGCCACGAGACCCAGTACTTC. Its protein is CASAGGHETQYF.

The chain is built from TRBV2 and TRBJ2-1; a possible D gene is TRBD2 (5 bases). V was cut by 6 bases and J by 6 bases, with 15 bases left in between. Germline lookup yields CDR1 SNHLY and CDR2 FYNNEI. The CDR3 is made up of 14 amino acids. The CDR3 loop is CASRRRFDANEQFF. The DNA of the CDR3 is TGTGCCAGCAGAAGGAGGTTTGATGCCAATGAGCAGTTCTTC. The full variable domain, with the rest looked up from reference TRBV2 and TRBJ2-1, is EPEVTQTPSHQVTQMGQEVILRCVPISNHLYFYWYRQILGQKVEFLVSFYNNEISEKSEIFDDQFSVERPDGSNFTLKIRSTKLEDSAMYFCASRRRFDANEQFFGPGTRLTVL.

This clonotype turned up a few times. The V gene is TRBV7-2, the J gene TRBJ1-2, with D perhaps TRBD1 (6 bases). V was shortened by 5 bases and J by 6 bases, with 10 bases between the two germline ends. Germline CDR1 reads SGHTA; CDR2 reads FQGNSA. This CDR3 is 12 amino acids long. CDR3 in DNA: TGTGCCAGCAGCGACAGGAGTCATGGCTACACCTTC. This encodes CASSDRSHGYTF.

This clonotype was recorded a few times. The chain uses TRBV5-5 and TRBJ2-7; TRBD2 is a possible D gene (5 bases). With the DNA end fitting TRBJ2-5 better, the J assignment may be wrong. Germline-derived CDR1 and CDR2 are SGHKS and YYEKEE (reference sequence). This CDR3 spans 14 amino acids. DNA of the CDR3: TGTGCCAGCAGCTGGGAGAGCAACGAAGAGACCCAGTACTTC. Its translation is CASSWESNEETQYF.

The genes are TRBV6-2 or TRBV6-3 and TRBJ1-6; D is unclear. The CDR3 runs to 14 residues. V dropped 2 bases and J dropped 8 bases, with 10 bases sitting between them. Germline CDR1 MNHEY, CDR2 SVGEGT. In DNA, the CDR3 is TGTGCCAGCAGTTACCCAGAATTCTATTCACCCCTCCACTTT. It translates to CASSYPEFYSPLHF.